This TCR beta chain was obtained from a study of regulatory T cells in long-lasting Graves disease. Study context: The definition of persistent Graves' disease was over 5 years of antithyroid drugs with positive TSH receptor antibodies.

Study-level points and caveats: The TCR repertoire of persistent Graves' patients was less diverse than that of newly diagnosed ones. Accuracy was possibly reduced by small sample size.

Described time point: persistent/refractory GD, antithyroid drugs over 5 years with positive TRAb. Following extraction of RNA from PBMCs, that RNA was used to make the TCR library. This clonotype was found a few times. The antigen is undetermined. The TCR beta library used iRepertoire HTBI primers with Arm-PCR amplification of CDR3. Per the original data handling: Across the samples, identification revealed about 62 TRBV and some 14 TRBJ segments. TCRdb re-derived calls from the multiplex PCR reads in MiXCR, one entry per CDR3 protein. TCRdb, not the original authors, processed these V and J calls. Here the sample spans about 660,000 distinct CDR3 sequences, 25% to 35% being singletons. The specimen comprised peripheral blood mononuclear cells (PBMCs), sampled when the disease was refractory, from a patient treated with antithyroid drugs. This TCR derives from a female donor with Graves disease.

The CDR3 nucleotides read TGTGCCAGCAGCCAAATGACTAACCAAGAGACCCAGTACTTC. Protein sequence: CASSQMTNQETQYF. The V and J genes are TRBV3-1 and TRBJ2-5, with a tentative D call TRBD2 (5 bases). Germline assignment: CDR1 LGHDT and CDR2 YNNKEL (reference sequence). Trimming took off 2 bases at V and 0 bases at J, with 7 bases between the two ends. The CDR3 loop spans 14 amino acids.